This T cell receptor beta chain comes out of a study of identical twins (dated by TCRdb to the mid-2010s). The study in broad terms: To test whether fetal clonotypes persist, the study used deep sequencing on TCR alpha and beta repertoires from monozygotic twins, unrelated adults of various ages, and cord blood. To rule out contamination, the twin experiments were replicated at different times with different library preparation protocols.

Every donor was a healthy Caucasian. Miltenyi CD45RO+ enrichment and human naive T-cell isolation kits were used to isolate memory (CD45RO+) and naive T cells from PBMC. Receptor libraries were prepared by 5' RACE. The data were produced on an Illumina HiSeq 2000. A universal primer binding site was added through template switching, and the final cDNA carried a unique molecular identifier so that TCR cDNA molecules could be counted accurately. Specific primers in the conserved constant-segment region were used to synthesize first-strand cDNA for the TCR alpha and beta chains. To control for contamination, every cDNA library was double barcoded, receiving both a SMART-Mk sample barcode and Illumina barcodes. TruSeq adapter sequences, together with Illumina sample barcodes, were added in two successive PCR steps. The TCR alpha and beta cDNA libraries were sequenced on the Illumina HiSeq platform using custom primers. On the study's bioinformatics: MiGEC was used to process raw reads and extract unique molecular identifiers, and MiXCR was used to find CDR3 positions. For each individual, recombination models were inferred using an EM algorithm with the repgenHMM and IGoR tools. Shared clonotype analysis was performed with the tcR package in R, normalizing sharing by the product of cloneset sizes. To study raw recombination without the effects of thymic and clonal selection, out-of-frame nonproductive sequences were analyzed. The raw public reads went through TCRdb reprocessing: fastp at Q25, MiXCR clone calling, in-frame beta chains kept. Rows are combined by CDR3 protein, so each entry shows the most common genes and DNA. TCRdb, not the original authors, processed these V and J calls. The sample profile shows about 240,000 distinct CDR3 sequences; roughly a tenth of them were found once. The top ten hold roughly 10% of the sample.

A note on this clonotype: It lacks a known antigen. No clone much larger than this one lies a single base away; base qualities are absent.

The germline V and J ends show losses of 7 bases and 4 bases respectively, and no gene match explains 17 bases of the junction. Including the terminal cysteine and phenylalanine, the CDR3 comprises 16 residues. Of all the DNA, just the CDR3 is kept, 48 bases in frame from base 1. The germline V gene (reference sequence) yields DFQATT for CDR1 and SNEGSKA for CDR2. What the authors observed across the whole study: Compared with coincidental sharing between unrelated individuals, out-of-frame TCR alpha sequences shared between twins had an excess of sequences with low generation probability. In monozygotic twins, recombination models systematically underestimated out-of-frame TCR alpha sharing, but the models matched the sharing seen between unrelated individuals. A weaker excess of twin sharing was found in beta out-of-frame sequences because the signal-to-noise ratio was lowered by fewer shared sequences. Because the same donors could not be followed over many years, the conclusions depended on cross-sectional statistical analysis. Abundant cord blood beta clonotypes carried fewer insertions; young adult naive repertoires showed a weaker similar trend, while memory repertoires showed none. Invariant T cells such as MAIT and iNKT could partly confound zero-insertion analyses, though diverse VJ usage argued against this for most clonotypes.

Sequencing was done on a sample of memory T cells sorted from blood. In the paper's terms, the cell subset or site label means: CD45RO+ enriched T cells. This receptor was obtained from a man in his fifties in good health. The chain is made from TRBV20-1 and TRBJ2-7; 9 middle bases align to TRBD2. The CDR3 in this case is CSGMTAGGDAAYEQYF. The nucleotides read TGCAGTGGGATGACCGCGGGGGGGGATGCGGCGTACGAGCAGTACTTC.